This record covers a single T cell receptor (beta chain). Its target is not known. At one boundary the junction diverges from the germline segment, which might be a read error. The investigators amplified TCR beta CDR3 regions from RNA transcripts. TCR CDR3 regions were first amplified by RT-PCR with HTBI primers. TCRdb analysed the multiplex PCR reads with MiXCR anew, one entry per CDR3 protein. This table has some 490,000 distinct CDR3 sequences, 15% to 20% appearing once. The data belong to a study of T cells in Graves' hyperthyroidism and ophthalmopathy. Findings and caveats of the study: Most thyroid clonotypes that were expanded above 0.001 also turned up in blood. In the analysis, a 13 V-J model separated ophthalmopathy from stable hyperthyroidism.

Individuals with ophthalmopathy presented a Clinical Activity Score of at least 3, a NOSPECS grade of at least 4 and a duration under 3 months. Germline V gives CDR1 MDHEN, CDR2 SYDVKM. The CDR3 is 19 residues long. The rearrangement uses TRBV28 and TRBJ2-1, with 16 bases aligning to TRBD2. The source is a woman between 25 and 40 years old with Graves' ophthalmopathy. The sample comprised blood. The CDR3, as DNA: TGTGCCAGCAGTTTTAACCCGGGACTAGCGGGAGGGATGTACAATGAGCAGCTCTTC. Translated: CASSFNPGLAGGMYNEQLF.